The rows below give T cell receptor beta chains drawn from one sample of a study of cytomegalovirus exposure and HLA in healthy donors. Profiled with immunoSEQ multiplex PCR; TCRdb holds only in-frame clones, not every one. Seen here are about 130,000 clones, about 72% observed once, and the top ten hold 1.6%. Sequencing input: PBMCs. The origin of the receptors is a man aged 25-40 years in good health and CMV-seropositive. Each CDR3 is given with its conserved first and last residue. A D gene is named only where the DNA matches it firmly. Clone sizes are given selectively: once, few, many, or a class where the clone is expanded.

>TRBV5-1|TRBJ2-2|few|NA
TGCGCCAGCAGCTATACTCCTCTTGGACTCGCGGGCGGGGAGCTGTTTTTT
CASSYTPLGLAGGELFF
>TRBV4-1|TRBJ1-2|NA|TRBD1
TGCGCCAGCAGCCAAGATAACAGGGGATTCTATGCCTACACCTTC
CASSQDNRGFYAYTF
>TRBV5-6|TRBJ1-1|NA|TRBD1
TGTGCCAGCAGCTGGGACAGGGGGTTGGGCACTGAAGCTTTCTTT
CASSWDRGLGTEAFF
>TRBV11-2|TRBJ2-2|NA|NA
TGTGCCAGCAGCCCGCCTACAGGGTCCGGGGAGCTGTTTTTT
CASSPPTGSGELFF
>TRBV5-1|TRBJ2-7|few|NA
TGCGCCAGCAGCTTGTCTGGACTCCGTACGGAGCAGTACTTC
CASSLSGLRTEQYF
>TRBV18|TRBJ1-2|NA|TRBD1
TGTGCCAGCTCACCAACGGGACAGGGAATTAACTATGGCTACACCTTC
CASSPTGQGINYGYTF
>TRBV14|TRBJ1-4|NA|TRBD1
TGTGCCAGCAGCCAAGAAAGTCGAGGGACAGGGATTAATGAAAAACTGTTTTTT
CASSQESRGTGINEKLFF
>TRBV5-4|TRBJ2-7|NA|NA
TGTGCCAGCAGCTTGGACATTAGCCGGGAGCAGTACTTC
CASSLDISREQYF
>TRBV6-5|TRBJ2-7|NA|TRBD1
TGTGCCAGTAGGACAGGGGGCACAGTGTCCTACGAGCAGTACTTC
CASRTGGTVSYEQYF
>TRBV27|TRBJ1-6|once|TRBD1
TGTGCCAGCAGTTCCGGGTTCCTCCGGGACAGGTGGGAGGATTCACCCCTCCACTTT
CASSSGFLRDRWEDSPLHF
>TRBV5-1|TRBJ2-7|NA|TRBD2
TGCGCCAGCAGCTTAGAGCGGGAGTTGGACGAGCAGTACTTC
CASSLERELDEQYF
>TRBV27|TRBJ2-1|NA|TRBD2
TGTGCCAGCAGTTCGGAGACTAGCGGGAACTACAATGAGCAGTTCTTC
CASSSETSGNYNEQFF
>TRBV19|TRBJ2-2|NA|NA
TGTGCCAGTAGCCCCAGGGGGGATAACACCGGGGAGCTGTTTTTT
CASSPRGDNTGELFF
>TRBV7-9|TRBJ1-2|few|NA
TGTGCCAGCAGCGCGTACGAGGGGGGGAGTGGCTACACCTTC
CASSAYEGGSGYTF
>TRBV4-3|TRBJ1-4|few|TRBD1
TGCGCCAGCAGCCAAGTGAATGGGGCAGGGGGAAAACTGTTTTTT
CASSQVNGAGGKLFF
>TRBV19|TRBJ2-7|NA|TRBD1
TGTGCCAGTAGTATCCGGACAGGGGACTACGAGCAGTACTTC
CASSIRTGDYEQYF
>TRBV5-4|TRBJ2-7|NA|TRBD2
TGTGCCAGCAGCCCCGCCGGGACTAGCTACTACGAGCAGTACTTC
CASSPAGTSYYEQYF
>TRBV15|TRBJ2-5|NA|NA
TGTGCCACCAGCAGAGGGCGGGAAGAGACCCAGTACTTC
CATSRGREETQYF
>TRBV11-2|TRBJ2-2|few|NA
TGTGCCAGCAGCTTATGGACAGTCGCTGACACCGGGGAGCTGTTTTTT
CASSLWTVADTGELFF
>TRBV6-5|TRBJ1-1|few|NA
TGTGCCAGCAGTTACTTAACAGGGAGGAACACTGAAGCTTTCTTT
CASSYLTGRNTEAFF
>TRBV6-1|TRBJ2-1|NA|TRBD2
TGTGCCAGCAAACCCGTTGGGAGCGGGATTAATGAGCAGTTCTTC
CASKPVGSGINEQFF
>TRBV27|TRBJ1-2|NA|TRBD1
TGTGCCAGCAGTTTCTTTGGGAACAGGGGGCTTACAGGCTACACCTTC
CASSFFGNRGLTGYTF
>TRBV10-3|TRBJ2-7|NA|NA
TGTGCCATCAGTCAAACAGGGAGCTCCTACGAGCAGTACTTC
CAISQTGSSYEQYF
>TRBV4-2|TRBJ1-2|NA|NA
TGTGCCAGCAGCCAAGAGGGCAGGGCTGTCGGCTATGGCTACACCTTC
CASSQEGRAVGYGYTF
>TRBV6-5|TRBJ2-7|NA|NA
TGTGCCAGCAGTTACTCCGGTCGGAGCTCCTACGAGCAGTACTTC
CASSYSGRSSYEQYF
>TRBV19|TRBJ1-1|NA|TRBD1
TGTGCCAGTAGTAAACCCCAGACAGGGGTGGACACTGAAGCTTTCTTT
CASSKPQTGVDTEAFF
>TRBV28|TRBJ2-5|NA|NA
TGTGCCAGCAGTTTACCGATGACAGTATGGGCAGAGACCCAGTACTTC
CASSLPMTVWAETQYF
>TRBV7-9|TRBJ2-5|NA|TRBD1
TGTGCCAGCACCCGACAGGGGTCAGAGACCCAGTACTTC
CASTRQGSETQYF
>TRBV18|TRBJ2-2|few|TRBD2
TGTGCCAGCTCACCGCAGACTAGCGGGTATGCCTTGAACACCGGGGAGCTGTTTTTT
CASSPQTSGYALNTGELFF
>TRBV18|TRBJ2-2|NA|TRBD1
TGTGCCAGCTCATCCGGGACAGGGGCCACCGGGGAGCTGTTTTTT
CASSSGTGATGELFF
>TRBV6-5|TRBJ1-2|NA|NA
TGTGCCAGCAGGCAAGATGGGGGCGGAGGCTATGGCTACACCTTC
CASRQDGGGGYGYTF
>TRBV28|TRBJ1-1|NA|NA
TGTGCCAGCAGTTTTGGGACTCGTGAAGCTTTCTTT
CASSFGTREAFF
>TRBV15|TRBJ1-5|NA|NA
TGTGCCACCAGCAGATCCTCTGTGGCCAATCAGCCCCAGCATTTT
CATSRSSVANQPQHF
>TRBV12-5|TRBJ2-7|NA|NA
TGTGCTAGTGGTTTGATTGGGCCGGCCCGTCTCGAGCAGTACTTC
CASGLIGPARLEQYF
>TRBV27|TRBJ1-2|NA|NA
TGTGCCAGCAGTCGAAGGAGGGGATTAAACTATGGCTACACCTTC
CASSRRRGLNYGYTF
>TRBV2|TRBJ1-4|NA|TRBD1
TGTGCCAGCAGCTCGTTTGCAGGGGGCGAAAATGAAAAACTGTTTTTT
CASSSFAGGENEKLFF
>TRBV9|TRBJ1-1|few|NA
TGTGCCAGCAGCCAGGAGGAAATGAACACTGAAGCTTTCTTT
CASSQEEMNTEAFF
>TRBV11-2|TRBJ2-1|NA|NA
TGTGCCAGCAGCTTAGCGAGTGAGCAGTTCTTC
CASSLASEQFF
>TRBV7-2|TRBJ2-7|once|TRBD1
TGTGCCAGCAGCACCGGACAGGGCGAGCAGTACTTC
CASSTGQGEQYF
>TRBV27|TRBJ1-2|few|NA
TGTGCCAGCAGTTTATCAGCGTGGGGGGATCGGGGCTATGGCTACACCTTC
CASSLSAWGDRGYGYTF
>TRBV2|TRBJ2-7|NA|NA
TGTGCCTCAAGGGAGGGACGGGGGCGGCGGGGCGAGCAGTACTTC
CASREGRGRRGEQYF
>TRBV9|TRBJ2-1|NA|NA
TGTGCCAGCAGCTTAAGTGGAGCATCCTACAATGAGCAGTTCTTC
CASSLSGASYNEQFF
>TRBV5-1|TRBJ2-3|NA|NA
TGCGCCAGCACCGTGGACGGGGATCGCACAGATACGCAGTATTTT
CASTVDGDRTDTQYF
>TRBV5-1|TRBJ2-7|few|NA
TGCGCCAGCAGCATGACAGAATACTACGAGCAGTACTTC
CASSMTEYYEQYF
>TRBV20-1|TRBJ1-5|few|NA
TGCAGTGCTAGACCCGGGATCTCCCAGCATTTT
CSARPGISQHF
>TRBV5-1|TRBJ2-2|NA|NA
TGCGCCAGCAGCTCTACCGGGACTCAGAACACCGGGGAGCTGTTTTTT
CASSSTGTQNTGELFF
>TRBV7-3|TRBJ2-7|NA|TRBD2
TGTGCCAGCAGCCTCTGGGGGGACTACGAGGAGCAGTACTTC
CASSLWGDYEEQYF
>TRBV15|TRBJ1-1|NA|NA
TGTGCCACCAGCACAGGGGACGTGAACACTGAAGCTTTCTTT
CATSTGDVNTEAFF
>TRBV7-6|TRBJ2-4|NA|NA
TGTGCCAGCAGCTTAGTTTACGGTAGCGGAAACATTCAGTACTTC
CASSLVYGSGNIQYF
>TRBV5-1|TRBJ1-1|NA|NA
TGCGCCAGCGTCGATCAGGGGAACACTGAAGCTTTCTTT
CASVDQGNTEAFF